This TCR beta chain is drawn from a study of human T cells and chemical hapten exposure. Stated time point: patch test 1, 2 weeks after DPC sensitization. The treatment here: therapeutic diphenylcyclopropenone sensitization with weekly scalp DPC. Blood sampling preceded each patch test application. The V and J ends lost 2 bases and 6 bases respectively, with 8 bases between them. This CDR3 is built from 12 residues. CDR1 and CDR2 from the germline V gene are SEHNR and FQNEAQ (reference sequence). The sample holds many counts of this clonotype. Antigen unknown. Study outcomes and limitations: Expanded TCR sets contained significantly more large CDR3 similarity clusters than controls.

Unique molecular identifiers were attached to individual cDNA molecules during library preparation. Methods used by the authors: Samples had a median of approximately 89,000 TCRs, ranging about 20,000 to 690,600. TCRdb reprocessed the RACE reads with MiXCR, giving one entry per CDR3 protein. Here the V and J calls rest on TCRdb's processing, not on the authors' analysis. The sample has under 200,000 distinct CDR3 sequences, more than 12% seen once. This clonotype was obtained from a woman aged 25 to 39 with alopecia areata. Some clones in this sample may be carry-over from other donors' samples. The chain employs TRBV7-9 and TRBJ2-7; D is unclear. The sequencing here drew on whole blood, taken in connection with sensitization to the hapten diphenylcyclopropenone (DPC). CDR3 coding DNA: TGTGCCAGCAGCTTACCGCCATCCGAGCAGTACTTC. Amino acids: CASSLPPSEQYF.